The 27 T cell receptor beta chains below all came from one sample that was sequenced in a study of cytomegalovirus exposure and HLA in healthy donors. PCR employed 60 Vbeta and 13 Jbeta primers. Libraries were prepared by immunoSEQ multiplex PCR; TCRdb keeps only in-frame clonotypes and omits some of them. This sample has some 150,000 clones, with roughly three quarters found just once. Input material: PBMCs. Receptor source: a woman in her forties in good health and CMV-seronegative.

This chain joins TRBV18 and TRBJ1-2; D is possibly TRBD1 (5 bases). CDR1 KGHSH and CDR2 LQKENI come from the germline V gene. Trimming cost V 0 bases and J 8 bases, with 13 bases left between them. The CDR3 spans 14 residues. The CDR3 spells CASSPPLSGIGYTF. CDR3 DNA sequence: TGTGCCAGCTCACCACCTCTTTCAGGGATCGGCTACACCTTC.

CDR3 sequence reads: CASSPTTGNYNSPLHF. In DNA form, the CDR3 reads TGTGCCAGCAGCCCAACCACAGGGAACTATAATTCACCCCTCCACTTT. The chain employs TRBV9 and TRBJ1-6; maybe TRBD1 (6 bases). The V and J ends lost 4 bases and 3 bases respectively, with 14 bases between them. Germline loops: CDR1 SGDLS, CDR2 YYNGEE. The CDR3 consists of 16 residues.

This clone has just one count. This chain links TRBV28 with TRBJ1-2, with TRBD1 matching 7 bases. The V gene end was trimmed by 1 base and the J gene end by 5 bases; junction bases not matched to a gene: 4. The CDR3 is 14 amino acids. Germline V gives CDR1 MDHEN, CDR2 SYDVKM. The CDR3 nucleotides read TGTGCCAGCAGTTTATCGACAGGGTTTTATGGCTACACCTTC. Its translation: CASSLSTGFYGYTF.

This chain joins TRBV6-1 and TRBJ1-1, with D perhaps matching TRBD1 (5 bases). Germline CDR1 MNHNS, CDR2 SASEGT. There are 13 residues in the CDR3. The V and J ends lost 7 bases and 5 bases respectively, with 14 bases between them. The DNA for the CDR3 is TGTGCCAGCATTCCACAGGTGGGGACTGAAGCTTTCTTT. It translates to CASIPQVGTEAFF.

This clone was found a few times. This chain uses TRBV6-1 with TRBJ1-1; no definite D call. The CDR3 is 13 residues long. V was clipped by 7 bases and J by 4 bases, with 13 bases between them. Germline V gene lookup returns CDR1 MNHNS and CDR2 SASEGT. This CDR3 reads CASTTRVITEAFF. As DNA, the CDR3 is TGTGCCAGCACCACGAGGGTAATCACTGAAGCTTTCTTT.

The gene calls are TRBV4-1 and TRBJ1-2; no clear D gene. Germline-derived CDR1 and CDR2 are MGHRA and YSYEKL. The CDR3 length is 17 residues. V was cut by 1 base and J by 0 bases, with 15 bases left in between. CDR3 nucleotides: TGCGCCAGCAGCCAAGTGGTCGCGGGTTTAGCTAACTATGGCTACACCTTC. The encoded protein is CASSQVVAGLANYGYTF.

The V gene is TRBV5-1, the J gene TRBJ1-1; D might be TRBD1 (6 bases). This CDR3 spans 15 amino acids. Looked up from germline, CDR1 is SGHRS and CDR2 is YFSETQ. V shed 4 bases and J shed 1 base, with 14 bases lying between them. The CDR3 here is CASSRGTTPNTEAFF. For the CDR3, the DNA is TGCGCCAGCAGCCGAGGGACAACCCCGAACACTGAAGCTTTCTTT. The whole variable domain, remainder taken from reference TRBV5-1 and TRBJ1-1, is KAGVTQTPRYLIKTRGQQVTLSCSPISGHRSVSWYQQTPGQGLQFLFEYFSETQRNKGNFPGRFSGRQFSNSRSEMNVSTLELGDSALYLCASSRGTTPNTEAFFGQGTRLTVV.

The chain employs TRBV5-4 and TRBJ2-5; 9 bases match TRBD1. J gave up 5 bases and V 0 bases, and 11 bases lay outside the gene matches. The CDR3 totals 17 residues. The germline V gene encodes CDR1 SGHNT and CDR2 YYREEE (reference sequence). Here the CDR3 DNA reads TGTGCCAGCAGCTTGGAAATTTGGGGACAGGGAGAGGAGACCCAGTACTTC. This encodes CASSLEIWGQGEETQYF.

The gene calls are TRBV27 and TRBJ1-5, with D possibly TRBD1 on 6 matching bases. Germline V gene sequence: CDR1 MNHEY, CDR2 SMNVEV (reference sequence). V lost 3 bases and J 4 bases, leaving 10 bases between the germline ends. The CDR3 contains 14 residues. The CDR3 here is CASSFGRGNQPQHF. CDR3 sequence (DNA): TGTGCCAGCAGTTTTGGGAGGGGGAATCAGCCCCAGCATTTT.

On this clone: Germline is not matched at one junction end, which may reflect a read error. The chain has TRBV7-9 and TRBJ1-1, with 9 bases fitting TRBD1. Germline V gives CDR1 SEHNR, CDR2 FQNEAQ (reference sequence). The CDR3 loop spans 15 amino acids. The CDR3 region is CSSSLEQGANTEAFF. Written as DNA, the CDR3 is TGTTCCAGCAGCTTAGAACAGGGGGCCAACACTGAAGCTTTCTTT.

CDR3 nucleotide sequence: TGTGCCATCAGTGAGTCGAGTCCCAACACTGAAGCTTTCTTT. Translation: CAISESSPNTEAFF. This chain links TRBV10-3 with TRBJ1-1; no clear D gene. V was trimmed by 0 bases and J by 2 bases, leaving 7 bases between them. This CDR3 spans 14 amino acids. In germline, CDR1 is ENHRY, CDR2 SYGVKD.

The genes are TRBV9 and TRBJ2-5, with D possibly being TRBD1 (5 bases). The CDR3 is 13 amino acids. The germline V and J ends were trimmed by 3 bases and 1 base, with 7 bases remaining between them. Germline V gene sequence: CDR1 SGDLS, CDR2 YYNGEE. CDR3 nucleotides: TGTGCCAGCAGCGCAGGGATCCAAGAGACCCAGTACTTC. It yields the protein CASSAGIQETQYF. Full variable domain (missing parts from reference TRBV9 and TRBJ2-5): DSGVTQTPKHLITATGQRVTLRCSPRSGDLSVYWYQQSLDQGLQFLIQYYNGEERAKGNILERFSAQQFPDLHSELNLSSLELGDSALYFCASSAGIQETQYFGPGTRLLVL.

This clone was counted between two and nine times. This chain joins TRBV5-1 and TRBJ2-7, with D maybe TRBD1 (6 bases). Germline V lookup: CDR1 SGHRS, CDR2 YFSETQ. CDR3 length: 14 residues. Trimming shortened V by 4 bases and J by 2 bases, and 13 bases separated the two germline ends. CDR3 nucleotide sequence: TGCGCCAGCAGCGCCGACCGGGACACCTACGAGCAGTACTTC. This encodes CASSADRDTYEQYF. Together with reference TRBV5-1 and TRBJ2-7, the CDR3 gives the full variable domain: KAGVTQTPRYLIKTRGQQVTLSCSPISGHRSVSWYQQTPGQGLQFLFEYFSETQRNKGNFPGRFSGRQFSNSRSEMNVSTLELGDSALYLCASSADRDTYEQYFGPGTRLTVT.

The V and J genes are TRBV5-1 and TRBJ1-2, with D uncertain. Germline CDR1 is SGHRS and CDR2 is YFSETQ. CDR3 length equals 14 residues. V gave up 7 bases and J gave up 0 bases, with 13 bases separating them. In DNA form, the CDR3 reads TGCGCCAGCGCTCCCTCGGGATCTAACTATGGCTACACCTTC. Translating it yields CASAPSGSNYGYTF.

In DNA, the CDR3 is TGTGCCATCAGTGATCGCCGGGAGGATGAGCAGTTCTTC. Encoded protein: CAISDRREDEQFF. This chain connects TRBV10-3 to TRBJ2-1; 7 bases agree with TRBD2. V lost 3 bases to trimming and J lost 8 bases; unmatched junction nucleotides: 4. This CDR3 region has 13 residues. Germline V gives CDR1 ENHRY, CDR2 SYGVKD.

V and J are TRBV7-9 and TRBJ2-7, with a possible D match to TRBD2 (5 bases). The germline V gene has CDR1 SEHNR and CDR2 FQNEAQ (reference sequence). With 7 bases removed from V and 0 bases from J, the gap between germline ends came to 13 bases. This CDR3 is built from 14 residues. The CDR3 region is CASTRGSNSYEQYF. The CDR3 DNA follows: TGTGCCAGCACCCGAGGGTCGAACTCCTACGAGCAGTACTTC. Drawing the rest from reference TRBV7-9 and TRBJ2-7, the complete variable domain is DTGVSQNPRHKITKRGQNVTFRCDPISEHNRLYWYRQTLGQGPEFLTYFQNEAQLEKSRLLSDRFSAERPKGSFSTLEIQRTEQGDSAMYLCASTRGSNSYEQYFGPGTRLTVT.

V usage is TRBV6-5 and J usage is TRBJ2-5, with 8 bases that match TRBD2. Near its end, the DNA agrees better with TRBJ2-7, so the J call may be wrong. The CDR3 length is 13 residues. Germline assignment: CDR1 MNHEY and CDR2 SVGAGI. CDR3 nucleotides: TGTGCCAGCAGTGAGACTAGCGTGTCCGAGCAGTACTTC. Encoded protein: CASSETSVSEQYF.

V usage is TRBV9 and J usage is TRBJ2-1, with a tentative D call TRBD2 (5 bases). The CDR3 extends over 12 amino acids. Germline V gene sequence: CDR1 SGDLS, CDR2 YYNGEE. With 3 bases removed from V and 9 bases from J, the gap between germline ends came to 10 bases. The DNA for the CDR3 is TGTGCCAGCAGCGACGGGCTAGCTGAGCAGTTCTTC. Amino acid sequence: CASSDGLAEQFF.

This clone was found a few times. The genes are TRBV7-8 and TRBJ1-2; tentative D call: TRBD1 (6 bases). V was clipped by 6 bases and J by 6 bases, with 17 bases between them. Germline loops: CDR1 SGHVS, CDR2 FQNEAQ. The CDR3 is 14 residues long. The DNA of the CDR3 is TGTGCCAGCAGACTCCCAGGGGCTTCGCATGGCTACACCTTC. It is translated as CASRLPGASHGYTF.

The chain uses TRBV18 and TRBJ2-1; D might be TRBD1 (6 bases). CDR3 length equals 13 residues. Trimming cost V 4 bases and J 10 bases, with 14 bases left between them. Looked up from germline, CDR1 is KGHSH and CDR2 is LQKENI. DNA of the CDR3: TGTGCCAGCTCACAAACCCAGGGGAGCGAGCAGTTCTTC. This translates into CASSQTQGSEQFF. The whole variable domain, filled in from reference TRBV18 and TRBJ2-1, reads NAGVMQNPRHLVRRRGQEARLRCSPMKGHSHVYWYRQLPEEGLKFMVYLQKENIIDESGMPKERFSAEFPKEGPSILRIQQVVRGDSAAYFCASSQTQGSEQFFGPGTRLTVL.

This chain uses TRBV21-1 with TRBJ1-6; the table's D gene call, TRBD1, was not cross checked with the DNA. TRBV21-1 is a listed pseudogene. The CDR3 extends over 16 amino acids. The CDR3 DNA follows: TGTGCCAGCAGCAATTTTTATACAGGGATGAATTCACCCCTCCACTTT. This encodes CASSNFYTGMNSPLHF.

The gene calls are TRBV6-5 and TRBJ2-3, with a possible D match to TRBD2 (7 bases). CDR3 size: 16 residues. The ends were cut back, 0 bases at V and 4 bases at J, with 14 bases in the middle. Germline V gene data show CDR1 as MNHEY and CDR2 as SVGAGI. This CDR3 reads CASSYSGGGPPDTQYF. CDR3 in DNA: TGTGCCAGCAGTTACTCAGGGGGGGGCCCGCCAGATACGCAGTATTTT.

The V call is TRBV6-4, the J call TRBJ2-1; TRBD1 agrees at 10 bases. Germline V gene data show CDR1 as MRHNA and CDR2 as SNTAGT. Trimming at V came to 6 bases and at J to 5 bases, leaving 4 bases not matched to a gene. The CDR3 contains 14 residues. For the CDR3, the DNA is TGTGCCAGCAGGGGGGACAGGGGACACAATGAGCAGTTCTTC. As protein: CASRGDRGHNEQFF.

This rearrangement joins TRBV7-6 to TRBJ1-6, with no clear D. Germline loops: CDR1 SGHVS, CDR2 FNYEAQ. The CDR3 has 14 residues. V was pared by 5 bases and J by 9 bases, with 14 bases between. The CDR3 reads CASSQPYTASPLHF. The DNA for the CDR3 is TGTGCCAGCAGCCAACCTTACACAGCTTCACCCCTCCACTTT.

The rearrangement links TRBV20-1 to TRBJ1-2; D is undetermined. The germline V gene encodes CDR1 DFQATT and CDR2 SNEGSKA (reference sequence). Trimming removed 5 bases from V and 9 bases from J, with 13 bases in between. The CDR3 runs to 11 residues. The CDR3 nucleotides read TGCAGTGCTCGGGTATTGGAGAGCTACACCTTC. It yields the protein CSARVLESYTF.

In DNA form, the CDR3 reads TGTGCCAGCAGCCACCCCGGACAGAGCTATGGCTACACCTTC. Its translation: CASSHPGQSYGYTF. The chain joins TRBV4-2 to TRBJ1-2; the D gene is possibly TRBD1 (6 bases). Per the germline V gene, CDR1 is LGHNA and CDR2 is YNFKEQ. V lost 3 bases and J 4 bases, leaving 12 bases between the germline ends. The CDR3 loop spans 14 amino acids.

In its sample, this clone was seen a few times. Written as DNA, the CDR3 is TGTGCCAGCACCCGGCGCGGGGCTGAGCTTTATGGCTACACCTTC. As protein: CASTRRGAELYGYTF. This chain connects TRBV6-1 to TRBJ1-2, with D possibly TRBD1 on 5 matching bases. With 7 bases removed from V and 5 bases from J, the gap between germline ends came to 20 bases. The germline V gene has CDR1 MNHNS and CDR2 SASEGT. The CDR3 is made up of 15 amino acids.